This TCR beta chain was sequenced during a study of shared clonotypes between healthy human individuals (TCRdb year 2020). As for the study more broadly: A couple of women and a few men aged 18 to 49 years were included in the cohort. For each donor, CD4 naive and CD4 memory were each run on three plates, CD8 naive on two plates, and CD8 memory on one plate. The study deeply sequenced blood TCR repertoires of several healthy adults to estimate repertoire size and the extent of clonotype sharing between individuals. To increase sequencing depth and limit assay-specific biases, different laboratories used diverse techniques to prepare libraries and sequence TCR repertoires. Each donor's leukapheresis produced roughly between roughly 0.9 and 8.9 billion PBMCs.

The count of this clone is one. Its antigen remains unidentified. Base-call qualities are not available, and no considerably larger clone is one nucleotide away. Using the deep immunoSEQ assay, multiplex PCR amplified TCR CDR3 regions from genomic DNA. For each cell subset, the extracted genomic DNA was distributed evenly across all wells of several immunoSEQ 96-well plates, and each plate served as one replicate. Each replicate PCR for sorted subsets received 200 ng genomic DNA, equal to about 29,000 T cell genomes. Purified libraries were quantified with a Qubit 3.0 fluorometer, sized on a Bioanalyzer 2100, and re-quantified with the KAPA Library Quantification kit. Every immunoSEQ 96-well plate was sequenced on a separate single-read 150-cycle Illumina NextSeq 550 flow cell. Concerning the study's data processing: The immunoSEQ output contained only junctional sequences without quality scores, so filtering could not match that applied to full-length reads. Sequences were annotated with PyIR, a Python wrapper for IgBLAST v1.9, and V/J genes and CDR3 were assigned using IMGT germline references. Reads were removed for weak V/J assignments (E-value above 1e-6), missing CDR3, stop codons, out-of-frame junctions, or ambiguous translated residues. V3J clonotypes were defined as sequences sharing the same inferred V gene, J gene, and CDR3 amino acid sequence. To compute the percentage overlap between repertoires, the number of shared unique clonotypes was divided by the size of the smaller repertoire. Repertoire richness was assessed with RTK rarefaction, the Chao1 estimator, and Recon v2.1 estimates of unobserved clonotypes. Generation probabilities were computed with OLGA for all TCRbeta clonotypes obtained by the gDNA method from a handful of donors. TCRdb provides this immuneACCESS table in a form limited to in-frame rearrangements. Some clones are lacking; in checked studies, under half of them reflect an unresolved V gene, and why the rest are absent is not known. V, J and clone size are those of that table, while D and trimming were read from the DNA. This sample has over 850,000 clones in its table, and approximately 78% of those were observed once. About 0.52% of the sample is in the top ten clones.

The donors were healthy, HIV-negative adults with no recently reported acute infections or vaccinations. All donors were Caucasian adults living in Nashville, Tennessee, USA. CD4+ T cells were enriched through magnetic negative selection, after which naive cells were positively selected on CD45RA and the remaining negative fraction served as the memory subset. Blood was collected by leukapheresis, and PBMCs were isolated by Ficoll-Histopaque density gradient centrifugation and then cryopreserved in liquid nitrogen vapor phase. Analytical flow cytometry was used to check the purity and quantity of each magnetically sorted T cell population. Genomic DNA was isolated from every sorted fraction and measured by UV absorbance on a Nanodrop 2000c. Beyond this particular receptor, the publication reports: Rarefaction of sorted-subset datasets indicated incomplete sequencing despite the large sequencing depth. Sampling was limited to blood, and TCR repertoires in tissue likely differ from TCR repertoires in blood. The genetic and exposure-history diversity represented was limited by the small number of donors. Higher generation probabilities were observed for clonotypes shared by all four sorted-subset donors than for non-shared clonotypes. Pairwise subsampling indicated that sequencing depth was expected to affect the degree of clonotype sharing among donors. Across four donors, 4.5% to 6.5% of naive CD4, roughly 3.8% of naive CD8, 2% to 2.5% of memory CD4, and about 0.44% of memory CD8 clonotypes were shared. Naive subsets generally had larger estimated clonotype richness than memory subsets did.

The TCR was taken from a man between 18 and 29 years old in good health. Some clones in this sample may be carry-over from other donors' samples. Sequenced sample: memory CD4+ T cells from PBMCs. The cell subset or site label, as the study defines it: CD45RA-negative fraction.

The encoded CDR3 is CASSLSWTEGNYGYTF. The base sequence is TGTGCCAGCTCACTATCTTGGACGGAGGGAAACTATGGCTACACCTTC. The sequence is built from TRBV18 and TRBJ1-2; no D gene can be assigned with confidence. As encoded in the germline V gene, CDR1 is KGHSH while CDR2 is LQKENI. The CDR3 holds 16 amino acids from the cysteine to the phenylalanine. Just CDR3 DNA is preserved here, 48 bases in frame from base 1. The junction carries 17 bases between V and J, which are trimmed by 4 bases and 2 bases respectively.